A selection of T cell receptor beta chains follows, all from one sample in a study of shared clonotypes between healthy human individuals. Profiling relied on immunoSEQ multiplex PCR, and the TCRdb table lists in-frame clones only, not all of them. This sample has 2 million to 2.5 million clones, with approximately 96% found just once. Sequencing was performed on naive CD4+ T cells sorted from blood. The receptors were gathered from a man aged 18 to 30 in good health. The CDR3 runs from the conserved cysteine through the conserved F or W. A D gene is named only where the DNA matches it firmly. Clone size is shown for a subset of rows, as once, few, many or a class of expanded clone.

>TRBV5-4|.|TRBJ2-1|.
TGTGCCAGCAGGACATACGGACAGTCAGCCGATGAGCAGTTCTTC
CASRTYGQSADEQFF
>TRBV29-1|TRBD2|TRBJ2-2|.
TGCAGCGTAACGGGACTAGCGGGAGTCGGCACCGGGGAGCTGTTTTTT
CSVTGLAGVGTGELFF
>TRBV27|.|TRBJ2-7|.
TGTGCCAGCAGTTCCGCAGGGAGTACCACCTACGAGCAGTACTTC
CASSSAGSTTYEQYF
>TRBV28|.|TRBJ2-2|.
TGTGCCAGCAGTTTATTTCCAGGGGCGGACACCGGGGAGCTGTTTTTT
CASSLFPGADTGELFF
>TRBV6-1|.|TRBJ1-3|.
TGTGCCAGCAGGGGACTGAACTCTGGAAACACCATATATTTT
CASRGLNSGNTIYF
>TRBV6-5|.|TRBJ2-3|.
TGTGCCAGCAGTTACTCGTGGGTACAATCCGATACGCAGTATTTT
CASSYSWVQSDTQYF
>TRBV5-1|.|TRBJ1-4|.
TGCGCCAGCAGCTCCGGAATTGGTACAACTAATGAAAAACTGTTTTTT
CASSSGIGTTNEKLFF
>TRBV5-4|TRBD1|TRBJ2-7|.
TGTGCCAGCAGTCAACCGGGACAGGGTGAACCCGAGCAGTACTTC
CASSQPGQGEPEQYF
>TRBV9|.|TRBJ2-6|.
TGTGCCAGCAGCGTAGCTAGGACATCCGTCGCTGGGGCCAACGTCCTGACTTTC
CASSVARTSVAGANVLTF
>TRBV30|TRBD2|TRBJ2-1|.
TGTGCCTGGAGATCTAGCGGGGGGTCCTACAATGAGCAGTTCTTC
CAWRSSGGSYNEQFF
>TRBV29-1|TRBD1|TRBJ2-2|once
TGCAGCGTTGCCGTGTATGGGACAGGGCCATCCGCCGGGGAGCTGTTTTTT
CSVAVYGTGPSAGELFF
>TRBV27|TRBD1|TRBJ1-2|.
TGTGCCAGCAGTCCGGGACAGGGGAGCGGAGGCTACACCTTC
CASSPGQGSGGYTF
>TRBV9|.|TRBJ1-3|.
TGTGCCAGCAGCGTAGTGGACACCTCTGGAAACACCATATATTTT
CASSVVDTSGNTIYF
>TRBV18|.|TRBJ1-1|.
TGTGCCAGCTCACCAACGGACAGAATGAACACTGAAGCTTTCTTT
CASSPTDRMNTEAFF
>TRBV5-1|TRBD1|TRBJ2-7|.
TGCGCCAGCAGCGGGACAGGGACTTACGAGCAGTACTTC
CASSGTGTYEQYF
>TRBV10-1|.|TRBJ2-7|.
TGCGCCAGCAGTGAGTCGGGAACCTACGAGCAGTACTTC
CASSESGTYEQYF
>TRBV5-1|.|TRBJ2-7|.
TGCGCCAGCAGCGGATATCAGGAAACCTCCTACGAGCAGTACTTC
CASSGYQETSYEQYF
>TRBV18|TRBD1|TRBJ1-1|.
TGTGCCAGCTCACCGACAACAGGGGCACCCACCCCCACTGAAGCTTTCTTT
CASSPTTGAPTPTEAFF
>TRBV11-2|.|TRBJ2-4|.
TGTGCCAGCAGGACTAGGGGGGGAAACATTCAGTACTTC
CASRTRGGNIQYF
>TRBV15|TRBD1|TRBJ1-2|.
TGTGCCACCAGCAGGGAGACAGGGGGCATTAACGGCTACACCTTC
CATSRETGGINGYTF
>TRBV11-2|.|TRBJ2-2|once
TGTGCCAGCAGCTTATCCCCCTTAGGCGGGGAGCTGTTTTTT
CASSLSPLGGELFF
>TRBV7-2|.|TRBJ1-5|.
TGTGCCAGCAGCTTATTATACGGGACAAGCAATCAGCCCCAGCATTTT
CASSLLYGTSNQPQHF
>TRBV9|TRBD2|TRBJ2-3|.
TGTGCCAGCAGCGTAGTGGGCGGGGGGCCCGCAGATACGCAGTATTTT
CASSVVGGGPADTQYF
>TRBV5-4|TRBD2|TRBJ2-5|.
TGTGCCAGCAGCAACGTCCCACTAGCGGTCCAAGAGACCCAGTACTTC
CASSNVPLAVQETQYF
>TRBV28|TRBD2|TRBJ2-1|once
TGTGCCAGCAGGCCGGGACTAGCGGGGGGGTTTCACTTTGAGCAGTTCTTC
CASRPGLAGGFHFEQFF
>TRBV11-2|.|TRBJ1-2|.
TGTGCCAGCAGCTTAGATAAGGCTCACTATGGCTACACCTTC
CASSLDKAHYGYTF
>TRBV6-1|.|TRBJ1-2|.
TGTGCCAGCACCCCAGAGACCGCGTTCAATGGCTACACCTTC
CASTPETAFNGYTF
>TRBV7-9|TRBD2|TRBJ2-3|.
TGTGCCAGCAGCCTCGGACTAGTCGGAACAGATACGCAGTATTTT
CASSLGLVGTDTQYF